These 22 T cell receptor beta chains were sequenced from one sample in a study of cytomegalovirus exposure and HLA in healthy donors. Sequencing was performed with immunoSEQ multiplex PCR; in TCRdb, only in-frame clones are kept and a portion is missing. The sample has fewer than 140,000 clones; around 89% are singletons. The sample comprised PBMCs. Receptors were obtained from a woman younger than 35 in good health and CMV-seropositive.

This clone occurred once. The rearrangement uses TRBV9 and TRBJ2-3; D is undetermined. This CDR3 is built from 14 residues. Germline CDR1 is SGDLS and CDR2 is YYNGEE. Trimming removed 1 base at V and 2 bases at J, with 8 bases between. CDR3 bases: TGTGCCAGCAGCGTACATCGAGTCACAGATACGCAGTATTTT. Its protein is CASSVHRVTDTQYF.

This clone has just one count. CDR3: CASSELRAGGQPQHF. The CDR3, as DNA: TGTGCCAGCAGTGAACTACGTGCAGGGGGACAGCCCCAGCATTTT. The J gene is TRBJ1-5, the V gene TRBV6-1; 7 nucleotides agree with TRBD1. V was clipped by 2 bases and J by 7 bases; unmatched bases: 8. CDR3 size: 15 residues. The germline gives CDR1 MNHNS, CDR2 SASEGT.

The sample holds one count of this clone. DNA of the CDR3: TGTGCCAGCAGCAAAGAAGGACAGGACAGTGAGCAGTTCTTC. This translates into CASSKEGQDSEQFF. J is TRBJ2-1 and V is TRBV21-1; the listed D gene, TRBD1, was not tested against the DNA. TRBV21-1 is given as a pseudogene. The CDR3 extends over 14 amino acids.

This CDR3 is CASSSASGGLALFF. For the CDR3, the DNA is TGTGCCAGCAGCTCCGCGTCCGGGGGTCTGGCGCTGTTTTTT. The chain is built from TRBV7-8 and TRBJ2-2; a weak D match, TRBD2 (6 bases). The V and J ends lost 4 bases and 13 bases respectively, with 19 bases between them. Germline V gene sequence: CDR1 SGHVS, CDR2 FQNEAQ. The CDR3 sequence is 14 residues long.

The chain couples TRBV7-2 to TRBJ1-4, with TRBD1 matching 8 bases. The CDR3 runs 15 residues. J lost 8 bases, V lost 1 base, and 6 bases had no gene match. Per germline, CDR1 SGHTA and CDR2 FQGNSA. In nucleotides, the CDR3 is TGTGCCAGCAGCTTAGTGGGCAGGGGGCGAGAAAAACTGTTTTTT. It codes for CASSLVGRGREKLFF.

The rearrangement uses TRBV29-1 and TRBJ1-1; tentatively, D is TRBD1 (5 bases). The CDR3 has 18 amino acids. Trimming took 2 bases from V and 2 from J, leaving 24 bases between them. The V gene's germline CDR1 is SQVTM and CDR2 ANQGSEA. CDR3 amino acids: CSVETSLGRWGTNTEAFF. The DNA for the CDR3 is TGCAGCGTTGAAACCTCACTGGGACGGTGGGGGACTAACACTGAAGCTTTCTTT. Filled out from reference TRBV29-1 and TRBJ1-1, the complete variable domain reads SAVISQKPSRDICQRGTSLTIQCQVDSQVTMMFWYRQQPGQSLTLIATANQGSEATYESGFVIDKFPISRPNLTFSTLTVSNMSPEDSSIYLCSVETSLGRWGTNTEAFFGQGTRLTVV.

The chain uses TRBV18 and TRBJ2-7; TRBD1 matches 7 bases. Trimming removed 6 bases from V and 5 bases from J; junction bases left unmatched: 7. The CDR3 has 13 residues. Per germline, CDR1 KGHSH and CDR2 LQKENI. The CDR3 is CASSPDRANEQYV. The CDR3 nucleotides read TGTGCCAGCTCCCCAGACAGGGCCAACGAGCAGTACGTC.

V and J are TRBV6-1 and TRBJ2-1; 9 bases map to TRBD2. The CDR3 loop spans 15 amino acids. J was trimmed by 0 bases and V by 7 bases; bases with no gene match: 4. Looked up from germline, CDR1 is MNHNS and CDR2 is SASEGT. CDR3 in DNA: TGTGCCAGCAAAGTACTAGCGGGCTCCTACAATGAGCAGTTCTTC. Amino acids: CASKVLAGSYNEQFF.

The chain has TRBV20-1 and TRBJ2-7; maybe TRBD1 (6 bases). CDR1 is DFQATT, CDR2 SNEGSKA, per germline (reference sequence). The germline V and J ends were trimmed by 6 bases and 4 bases, with 10 bases remaining between them. This CDR3 comprises 11 residues. The CDR3 DNA reads TGCAGTGCCCTGGACAGTTACGAGCAGTACGTC. Encoded protein: CSALDSYEQYV.

For the CDR3, the DNA is TGTGCCAGTAGTATTGGTTGGGGCCTCTCTGGGGCCAACGTCCTGACTTTC. It yields the protein CASSIGWGLSGANVLTF. The chain recombines TRBV19 with TRBJ2-6; weak D call: TRBD1 (5 bases). In germline, CDR1 is LNHDA, CDR2 SQIVND (reference sequence). Trimming stripped 3 bases from V and 0 bases from J, with 12 bases between. CDR3 length: 17 residues.

J is TRBJ1-1 and V is TRBV5-5; a possible D gene is TRBD1 (6 bases). This CDR3 spans 13 amino acids. Germline V gene lookup returns CDR1 SGHKS and CDR2 YYEKEE (reference sequence). V gave up 4 bases and J gave up 3 bases, with 10 bases separating them. CDR3 in amino acids: CASSDGTHTEAFF. CDR3 coding DNA: TGTGCCAGCAGCGACGGGACACACACTGAAGCTTTCTTT.

The chain employs TRBV15 and TRBJ2-1, with D uncertain. Trimming stripped 6 bases from V and 9 bases from J, with 15 bases between. The CDR3 is 13 residues long. Germline V gives CDR1 LNHNV, CDR2 YYDKDF (reference sequence). In nucleotides, the CDR3 is TGTGCCACCAGAAGTTCTCTAGGTTCTGAGCAGTTCTTC. This translates into CATRSSLGSEQFF.

This chain connects TRBV2 to TRBJ2-7, with D perhaps matching TRBD2 (6 bases). Germline CDR1 SNHLY, CDR2 FYNNEI. Trimming shortened V by 1 base and J by 2 bases, and 9 bases separated the two germline ends. The CDR3 covers 14 residues. This CDR3 is CASSEGRGPYEQYF. The CDR3 region has the DNA TGTGCCAGCAGTGAAGGGAGGGGCCCCTACGAGCAGTACTTC.

The gene calls are TRBV10-3 and TRBJ2-7; D possibly corresponds to TRBD2 (5 bases). CDR1 ENHRY and CDR2 SYGVKD come from the germline V gene. Trimming pared 7 bases from V and 5 bases from J, leaving 15 bases between. The CDR3 is 13 residues long. The CDR3 nucleotides are TGTGCCATCAAGGGTGTAGCGTCTGACGAGCAGTACTTC. Its translation: CAIKGVASDEQYF.

The V gene is TRBV5-1, the J gene TRBJ2-5, with 14 bases fitting TRBD2. Per the germline V gene, CDR1 is SGHRS and CDR2 is YFSETQ. The CDR3 is 16 amino acids. V lost 2 bases to trimming and J lost 3 bases; unmatched junction nucleotides: 3. The CDR3: CASSLRLAGGEETQYF. CDR3 nucleotides: TGCGCCAGCAGCTTACGACTAGCGGGGGGGGAAGAGACCCAGTACTTC.

The chain joins TRBV13 to TRBJ1-6; D gene unclear. This CDR3 spans 13 amino acids. CDR1 and CDR2 (germline): PRHDT, FYEKMQ (reference sequence). Trimming shortened V by 0 bases and J by 9 bases, and 6 bases separated the two germline ends. The CDR3 coding sequence is TGTGCCAGCAGCTTAGGGCCAGGTTCACCCCTCCACTTT. Its protein is CASSLGPGSPLHF.

The chain is built from TRBV29-1 and TRBJ2-3, with D perhaps matching TRBD2 (5 bases). This CDR3 spans 13 amino acids. Looked up from germline, CDR1 is SQVTM and CDR2 is ANQGSEA. Trimming stripped 4 bases from V and 6 bases from J, with 14 bases between. Here the CDR3 reads CSVGTGIRDTQYF. The CDR3 bases are TGCAGCGTTGGGACGGGGATCCGGGATACGCAGTATTTT.

This clone was seen more than once but under ten times. The V and J genes are TRBV7-9 and TRBJ2-2; D is unresolved. Germline V gene data show CDR1 as SEHNR and CDR2 as FQNEAQ (reference sequence). This CDR3 region has 14 residues. Trimming took 10 bases from V and 6 from J, leaving 18 bases between them. DNA for the CDR3: TGTGCCAACGGTACTCCTGAGGTCCCCGGGGAGCTGTTTTTT. The encoded protein is CANGTPEVPGELFF.

The chain recombines TRBV19 with TRBJ1-2; D ambiguous. V shed 6 bases and J shed 8 bases, with 16 bases lying between them. Germline V gives CDR1 LNHDA, CDR2 SQIVND (reference sequence). This CDR3 comprises 13 residues. As DNA, the CDR3 is TGTGCCAGTAGCACTACCCCCAAAAGGGGCTACACCTTC. Translation: CASSTTPKRGYTF.

The J gene is TRBJ1-4, the V gene TRBV19, with D uncertain. This CDR3 spans 13 amino acids. Looked up from germline, CDR1 is LNHDA and CDR2 is SQIVND (reference sequence). V lost 3 bases and J 5 bases, leaving 7 bases between the germline ends. The DNA for the CDR3 is TGTGCCAGTAGTATGGGCCGGAATGAAAAACTGTTTTTT. As protein: CASSMGRNEKLFF.

The chain is built from TRBV7-2 and TRBJ2-7, with D possibly TRBD1 on 5 matching bases. Between the trimmed V and J ends, which lost 3 bases and 3 bases, there was a span of 12 bases. The CDR3 has 14 residues. Germline CDR1 reads SGHTA; CDR2 reads FQGNSA. The CDR3 loop reads CASSFFAGNYEQYV. CDR3 bases: TGTGCCAGCAGCTTTTTCGCAGGGAACTACGAGCAGTACGTC.

This sequence joins TRBV25-1 and TRBJ1-1; 9 nucleotides line up with TRBD1. Germline-derived CDR1 and CDR2 are MGHDK and SYGVNS. Trimming at V came to 1 base and at J to 0 bases, leaving 6 bases not matched to a gene. The CDR3 has 17 amino acids. The chain's CDR3 is CASSESGTGRMNTEAFF. CDR3 nucleotide sequence: TGTGCCAGCAGTGAATCGGGGACAGGGCGCATGAACACTGAAGCTTTCTTT.